This T cell receptor beta chain derives from a study of blood T cell repertoires in COVID-19. Study-level background: The analysed material was cDNA or gDNA that came from T cells, B-cell-depleted T cells, or PBMCs.

This clone was seen only a few times. Here immunoSEQ multiplex PCR was the method, and the copy in TCRdb shows in-frame clones only, minus some. The repertoire has some 54,000 clones, just under 90% of them found once; the top ten carry roughly 10%. The CDR3 is made up of 15 amino acids. Between the trimmed V and J ends, which lost 0 bases and 6 bases, there was a span of 12 bases. CDR1 is LNHNV and CDR2 is YYDKDF in the germline V gene (reference sequence). Source material: peripheral blood. The chain is built from TRBV15 and TRBJ1-5; D unclear. The TCR was taken from an elderly man with active or convalescent COVID-19. Written as DNA, the CDR3 is TGTGCCACCAGCAGAGATTTCTCGGGGAGTCAGCCCCAGCATTTT. Protein product: CATSRDFSGSQPQHF.